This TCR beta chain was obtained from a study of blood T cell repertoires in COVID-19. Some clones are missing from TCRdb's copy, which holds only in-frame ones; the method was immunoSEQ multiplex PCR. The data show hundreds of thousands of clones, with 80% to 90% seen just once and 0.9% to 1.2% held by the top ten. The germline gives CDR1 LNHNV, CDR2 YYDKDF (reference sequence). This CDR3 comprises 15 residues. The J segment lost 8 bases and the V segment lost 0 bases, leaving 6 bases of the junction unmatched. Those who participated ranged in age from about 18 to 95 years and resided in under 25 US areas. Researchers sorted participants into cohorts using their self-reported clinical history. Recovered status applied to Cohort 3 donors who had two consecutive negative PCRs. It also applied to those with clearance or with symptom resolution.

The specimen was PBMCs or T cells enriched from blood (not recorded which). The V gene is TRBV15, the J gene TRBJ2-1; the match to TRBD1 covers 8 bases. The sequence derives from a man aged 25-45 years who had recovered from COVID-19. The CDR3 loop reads CATSREVQGVDEQFF. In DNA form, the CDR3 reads TGTGCCACCAGCAGAGAAGTACAGGGGGTCGATGAGCAGTTCTTC.